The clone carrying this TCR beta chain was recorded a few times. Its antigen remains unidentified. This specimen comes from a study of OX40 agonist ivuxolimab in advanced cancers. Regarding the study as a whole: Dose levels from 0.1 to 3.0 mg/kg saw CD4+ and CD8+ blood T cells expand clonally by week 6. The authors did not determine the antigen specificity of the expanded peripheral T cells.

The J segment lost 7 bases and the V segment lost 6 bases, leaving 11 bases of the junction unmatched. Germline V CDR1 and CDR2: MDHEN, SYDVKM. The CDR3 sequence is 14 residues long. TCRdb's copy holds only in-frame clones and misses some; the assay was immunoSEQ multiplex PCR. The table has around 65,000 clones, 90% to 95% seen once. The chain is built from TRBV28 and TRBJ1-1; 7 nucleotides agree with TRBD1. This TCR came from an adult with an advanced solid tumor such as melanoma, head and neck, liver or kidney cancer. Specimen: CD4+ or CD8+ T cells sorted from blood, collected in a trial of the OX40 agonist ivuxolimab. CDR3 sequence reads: CASSLPGTAREAFF. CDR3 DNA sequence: TGTGCCAGCAGCCTCCCGGGGACAGCCCGTGAAGCTTTCTTT.